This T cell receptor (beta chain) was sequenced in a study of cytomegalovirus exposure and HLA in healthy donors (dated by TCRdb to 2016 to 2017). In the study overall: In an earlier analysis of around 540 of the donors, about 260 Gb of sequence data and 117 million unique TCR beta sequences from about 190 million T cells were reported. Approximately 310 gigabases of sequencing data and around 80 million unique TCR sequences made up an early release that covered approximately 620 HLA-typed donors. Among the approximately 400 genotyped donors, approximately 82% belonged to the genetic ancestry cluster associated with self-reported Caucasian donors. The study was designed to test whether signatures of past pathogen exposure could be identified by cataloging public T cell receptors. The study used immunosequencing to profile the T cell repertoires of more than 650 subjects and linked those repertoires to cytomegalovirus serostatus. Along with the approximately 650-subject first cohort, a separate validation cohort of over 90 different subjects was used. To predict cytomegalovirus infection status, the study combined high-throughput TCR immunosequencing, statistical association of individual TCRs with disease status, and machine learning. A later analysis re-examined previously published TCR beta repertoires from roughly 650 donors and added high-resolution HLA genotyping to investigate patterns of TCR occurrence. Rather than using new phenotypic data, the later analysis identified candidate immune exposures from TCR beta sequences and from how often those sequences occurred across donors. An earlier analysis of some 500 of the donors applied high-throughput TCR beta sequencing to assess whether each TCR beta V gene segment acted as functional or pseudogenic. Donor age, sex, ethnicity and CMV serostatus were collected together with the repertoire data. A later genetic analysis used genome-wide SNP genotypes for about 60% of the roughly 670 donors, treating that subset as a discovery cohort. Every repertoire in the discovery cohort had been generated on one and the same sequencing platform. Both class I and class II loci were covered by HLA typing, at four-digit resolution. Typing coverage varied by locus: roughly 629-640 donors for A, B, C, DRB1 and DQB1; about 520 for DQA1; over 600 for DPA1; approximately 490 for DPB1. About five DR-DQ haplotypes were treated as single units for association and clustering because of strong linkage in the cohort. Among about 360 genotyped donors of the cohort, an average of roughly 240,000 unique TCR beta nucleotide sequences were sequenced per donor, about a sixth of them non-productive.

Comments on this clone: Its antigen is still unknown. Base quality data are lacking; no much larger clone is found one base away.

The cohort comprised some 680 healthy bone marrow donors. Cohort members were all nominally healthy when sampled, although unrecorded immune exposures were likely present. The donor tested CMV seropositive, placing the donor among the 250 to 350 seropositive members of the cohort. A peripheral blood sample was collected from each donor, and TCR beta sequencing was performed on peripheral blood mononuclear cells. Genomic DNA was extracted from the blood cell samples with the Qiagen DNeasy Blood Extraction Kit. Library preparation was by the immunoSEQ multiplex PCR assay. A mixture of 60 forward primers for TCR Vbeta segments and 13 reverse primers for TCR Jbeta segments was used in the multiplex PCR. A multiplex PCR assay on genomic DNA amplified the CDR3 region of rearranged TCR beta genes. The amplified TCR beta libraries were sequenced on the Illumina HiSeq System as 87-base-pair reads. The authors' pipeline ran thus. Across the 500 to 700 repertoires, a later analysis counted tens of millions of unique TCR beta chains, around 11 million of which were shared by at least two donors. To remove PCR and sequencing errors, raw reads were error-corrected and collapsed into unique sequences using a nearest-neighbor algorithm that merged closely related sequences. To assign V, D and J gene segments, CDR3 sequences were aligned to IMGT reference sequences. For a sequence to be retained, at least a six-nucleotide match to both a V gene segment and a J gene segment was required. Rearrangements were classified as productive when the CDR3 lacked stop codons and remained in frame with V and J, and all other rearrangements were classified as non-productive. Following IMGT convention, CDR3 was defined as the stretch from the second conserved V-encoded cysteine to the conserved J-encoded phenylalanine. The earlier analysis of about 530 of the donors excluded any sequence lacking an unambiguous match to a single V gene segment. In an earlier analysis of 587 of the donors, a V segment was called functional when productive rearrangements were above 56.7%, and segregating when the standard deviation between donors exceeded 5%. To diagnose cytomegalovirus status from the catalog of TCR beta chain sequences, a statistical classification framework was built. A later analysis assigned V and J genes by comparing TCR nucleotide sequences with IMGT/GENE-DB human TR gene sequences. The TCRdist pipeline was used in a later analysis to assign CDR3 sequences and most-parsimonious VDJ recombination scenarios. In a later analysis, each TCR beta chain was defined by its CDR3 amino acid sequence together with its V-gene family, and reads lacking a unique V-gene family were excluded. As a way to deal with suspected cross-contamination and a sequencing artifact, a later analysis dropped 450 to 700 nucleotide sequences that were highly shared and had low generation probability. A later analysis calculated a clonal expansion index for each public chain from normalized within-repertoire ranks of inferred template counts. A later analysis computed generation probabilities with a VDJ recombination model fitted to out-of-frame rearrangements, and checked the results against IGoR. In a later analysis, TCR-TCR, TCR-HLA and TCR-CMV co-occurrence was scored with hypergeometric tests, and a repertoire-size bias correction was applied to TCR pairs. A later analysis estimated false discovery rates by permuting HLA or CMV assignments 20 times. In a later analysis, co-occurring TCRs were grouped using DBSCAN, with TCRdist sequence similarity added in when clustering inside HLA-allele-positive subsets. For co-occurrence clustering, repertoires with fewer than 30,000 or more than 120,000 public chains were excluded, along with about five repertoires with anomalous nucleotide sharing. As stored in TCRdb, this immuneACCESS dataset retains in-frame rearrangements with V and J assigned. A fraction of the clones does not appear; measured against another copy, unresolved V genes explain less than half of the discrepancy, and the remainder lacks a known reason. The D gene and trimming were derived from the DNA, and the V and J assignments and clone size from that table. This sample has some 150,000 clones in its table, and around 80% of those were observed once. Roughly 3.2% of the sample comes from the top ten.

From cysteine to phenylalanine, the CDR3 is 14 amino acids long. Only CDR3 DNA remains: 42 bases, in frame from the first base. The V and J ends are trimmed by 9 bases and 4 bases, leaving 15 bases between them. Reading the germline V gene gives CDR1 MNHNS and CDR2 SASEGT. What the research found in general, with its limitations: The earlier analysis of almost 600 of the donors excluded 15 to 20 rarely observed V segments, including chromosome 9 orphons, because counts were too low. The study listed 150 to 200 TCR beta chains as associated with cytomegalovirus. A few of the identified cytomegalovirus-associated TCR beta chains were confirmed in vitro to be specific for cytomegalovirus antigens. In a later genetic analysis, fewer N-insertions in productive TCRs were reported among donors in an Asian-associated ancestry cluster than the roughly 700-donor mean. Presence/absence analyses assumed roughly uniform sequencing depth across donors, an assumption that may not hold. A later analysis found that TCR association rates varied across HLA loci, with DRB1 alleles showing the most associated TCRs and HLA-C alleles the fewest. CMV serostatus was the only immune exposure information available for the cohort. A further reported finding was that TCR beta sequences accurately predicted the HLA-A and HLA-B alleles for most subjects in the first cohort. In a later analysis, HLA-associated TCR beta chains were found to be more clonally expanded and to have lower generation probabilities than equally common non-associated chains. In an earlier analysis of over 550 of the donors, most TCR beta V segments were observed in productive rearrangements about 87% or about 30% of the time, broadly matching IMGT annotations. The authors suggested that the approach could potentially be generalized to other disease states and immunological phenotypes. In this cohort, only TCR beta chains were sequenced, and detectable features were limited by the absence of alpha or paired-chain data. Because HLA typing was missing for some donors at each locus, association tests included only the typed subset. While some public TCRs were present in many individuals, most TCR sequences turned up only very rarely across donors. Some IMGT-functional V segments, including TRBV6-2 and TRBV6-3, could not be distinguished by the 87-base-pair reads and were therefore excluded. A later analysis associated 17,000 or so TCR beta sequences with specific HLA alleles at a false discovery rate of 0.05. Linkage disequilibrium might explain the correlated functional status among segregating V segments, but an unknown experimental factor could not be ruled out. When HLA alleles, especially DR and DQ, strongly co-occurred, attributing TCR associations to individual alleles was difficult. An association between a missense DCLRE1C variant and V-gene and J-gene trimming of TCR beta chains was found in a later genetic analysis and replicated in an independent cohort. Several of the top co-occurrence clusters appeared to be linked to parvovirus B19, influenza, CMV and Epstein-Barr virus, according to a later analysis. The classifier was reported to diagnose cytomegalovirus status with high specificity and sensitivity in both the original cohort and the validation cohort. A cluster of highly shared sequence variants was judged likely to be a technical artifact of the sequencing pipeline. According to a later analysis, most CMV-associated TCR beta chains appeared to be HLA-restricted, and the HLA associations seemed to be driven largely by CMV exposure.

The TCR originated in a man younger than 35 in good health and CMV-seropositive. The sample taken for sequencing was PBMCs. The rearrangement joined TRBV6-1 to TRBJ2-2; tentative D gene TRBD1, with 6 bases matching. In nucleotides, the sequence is TGTGCCAGTCAAGGACAGACGAGCACCGGGGAGCTGTTTTTT. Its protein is CASQGQTSTGELFF.